This is a list of T cell receptor beta chains from one sample in a study of shared clonotypes between healthy human individuals. Assay used: immunoSEQ multiplex PCR; TCRdb lists only in-frame clones, some missing. Here the sample spans over 950,000 clones, approximately 77% being singletons. Specimen: memory CD4+ T cells from PBMCs. Source of these receptors: a man younger than 35 in good health. Some clones in this sample may be carry-over from other donors' samples. Both conserved end residues are part of each CDR3. The order of the fields is CDR3 length, D gene, V gene, CDR3 protein. A D gene is named only where the DNA matches it firmly.

>14|TRBD1|TRBV28
CASSPRTGTGEQYF
>15|TRBD2|TRBV7-2
CASSPQSGKLDTQYF
>17|NA|TRBV19
CASTHDRSSLSTGELFF
>14|NA|TRBV2
CASSEGLFFQPQHF
>14|NA|TRBV6-5
CASRENSGANVLTF
>18|NA|TRBV2
CASRQFNPRDPNTDTQYF
>16|NA|TRBV27
CASSLFWDFSYNEQFF
>15|TRBD1|TRBV5-1
CASSTTGAENQPQHF
>15|NA|TRBV2
CASSGQGAGAGELFF
>15|NA|TRBV7-2
CASSPRLTAADTQYF
>16|TRBD1|TRBV5-1
CASRYERWTGDTEAFF
>16|NA|TRBV11-1
CASGIRGVGTDNEQFF
>11|NA|TRBV29-1
CSGGSTYEQYF
>13|NA|TRBV21-1
CASSTPSGSEQYF
>13|NA|TRBV29-1
CSVGNSGANVLTF
>14|NA|TRBV6-4
CASSDPGLGYGYTF
>15|TRBD1|TRBV2
CASSVLTRGFAEAFF
>14|NA|TRBV7-8
CASSLDGTDNEQYF
>15|TRBD2|TRBV5-4
CASSLLAGSPETQYF
>13|NA|TRBV28
CASCNRDTGELFF
>13|NA|TRBV27
CASSLGSGGYQYF
>11|NA|TRBV18
CASSPLGPQYF
>14|NA|TRBV2
CASSEQGGDTEAFF
>14|TRBD2|TRBV7-8
CASSPTSGTNEQFF
>14|NA|TRBV6-1
CASSKGDSQETQYF
>14|NA|TRBV28
CASSFVGLGQPQHF
>16|TRBD2|TRBV7-9
CASSNQREINTGELFF
>15|TRBD1|TRBV5-1
CASSLGDRSTGELFF
>13|TRBD1|TRBV27
CASSLDRVYGYTF
>16|TRBD1|TRBV5-1
CASSLATGGLVDGYTF
>14|NA|TRBV6-5
CASSEVPGNTEAFF
>13|NA|TRBV19
CASSMMGNTEAFF
>15|TRBD1|TRBV11-2
CASSFEQGTNEKLFF
>14|TRBD2|TRBV29-1
CSVYSGRSGNEQFF
>16|NA|TRBV7-3
CASSLMSLENTGELFF
>13|NA|TRBV5-4
CASSLEQQETQYF
>15|NA|TRBV27
CASSLSKGGNTEAFF
>13|NA|TRBV11-2
CASSLEVTAEAFF
>15|TRBD1|TRBV27
CASSPIRQGAYGYTF
>16|TRBD1|TRBV18
CASSPPSGGRTDTQYF
>13|NA|TRBV10-3
CAIRDRSNTEAFF
>14|NA|TRBV5-6
CASSPAAGTYEQYF
>14|NA|TRBV5-1
CASSLAGEDYGYTF
>15|TRBD2|TRBV14
CASSLSAGPYNEQFF
>15|NA|TRBV6-5
CASSYSPTNTGELFF
>13|NA|TRBV5-6
CASSLWGNTEAFF
>14|TRBD2|TRBV4-2
CASSQGEGADTQYF
>15|TRBD1|TRBV10-3
CAISEFRGRTDTQYF
>15|NA|TRBV19
CASSTGMGGYYEQYF
>13|NA|TRBV19
CASSRGGEYGYSF
>15|NA|TRBV19
CASSIAGTGNQPQHF
>12|NA|TRBV9
CASSLDNYGYTF
>16|TRBD1|TRBV5-4
CASSSRQGGDTGELFF